The entry below describes one T cell receptor (beta chain). Its antigen is unidentified. These data come from a study of cytomegalovirus exposure and HLA in healthy donors. The donors, nominally healthy at sampling, likely had unrecorded immune exposures. General observations from the study: Productive status was seen about 90% or about 30% of the time for most TCR beta V segments in an earlier analysis. As confirmed in vitro, a few CMV-associated chains were specific for CMV antigens. Rarity held for most TCR sequences, but there were some public TCRs that occurred in many donors.

Primers: 60 Vbeta forward and 13 Jbeta reverse. The table came from immunoSEQ multiplex PCR; TCRdb's copy has only in-frame clones and leaves some out. Of roughly 120,000 clones detected, about four fifths appear once; the ten largest clones hold 3.9%. The CDR3 spans 15 residues. Germline-derived CDR1 and CDR2 are SGHDN and FVKESK. V trimming: 5 bases; J trimming: 4 bases; junction bases outside the gene matches: 8. The V gene is TRBV14, the J gene TRBJ2-5, with 9 nucleotides matching TRBD1. The sequence was obtained from a woman aged 25 to 39 in good health and CMV-seronegative. The sequenced material came from PBMCs. The CDR3 DNA follows: TGTGCCAGCAGCTCGTGGACAGGGGCGTTAGAGACCCAGTACTTC. It is translated as CASSSWTGALETQYF.